Listed below are T cell receptor beta chains from one sample, sequenced in a study of blood T cell repertoires in COVID-19. The table came from immunoSEQ multiplex PCR; TCRdb's copy has only in-frame clones and leaves some out. This sample carries some 230,000 clones, around 83% of them seen once, and the ten largest clones take about a tenth. The material sequenced was peripheral blood. These receptors came from a woman in her forties or fifties with COVID-19, enrolled during active disease. Both conserved end residues are part of each CDR3. Fields, in order: CDR3 protein, CDR3 DNA, D gene, V gene, J gene, clone size, CDR3 length. D genes are given only for firm matches. Clone sizes are given selectively: once, few, many, or a class where the clone is expanded.

CATSDSYGQGLGQPQHF,TGTGCCACCAGTGACTCCTACGGACAGGGGTTAGGTCAGCCCCAGCATTTT,TRBD1,TRBV24-1,TRBJ1-5,once,17
CASSLSRGTRGYTF,TGTGCCAGCAGTTTATCTAGGGGAACGAGGGGCTACACCTTC,.,TRBV28,TRBJ1-2,.,14
CASSISGTGDEKLFF,TGTGCCAGCAGTATTTCCGGGACAGGGGATGAAAAACTGTTTTTT,TRBD1,TRBV28,TRBJ1-4,.,15
CASSFGTLYQETQYF,TGCGCCAGCAGCTTCGGGACACTGTACCAAGAGACCCAGTACTTC,.,TRBV5-1,TRBJ2-5,.,15
CASSPVDFTGADTQYF,TGTGCCAGCAGTCCAGTAGACTTCACAGGGGCAGATACGCAGTATTTT,TRBD1,TRBV28,TRBJ2-3,.,16
CASSRPRAGLLNTGELFF,TGTGCCAGCAGCCGCCCGAGAGCGGGACTTCTTAACACCGGGGAGCTGTTTTTT,TRBD2,TRBV3-1/TRBV3-2,TRBJ2-2,few,18
CASSPDSLDTQYF,TGCGCCAGCAGCCCGGACTCGCTGGATACGCAGTATTTT,.,TRBV5-1,TRBJ2-3,.,13
CASSETGIIDTQYF,TGTGCCAGCTCGGAAACAGGGATTATCGATACGCAGTATTTT,.,TRBV18,TRBJ2-3,.,14
CASSWRRVRTDTQYF,TGTGCCAGCAGCTGGAGGCGGGTCCGCACAGATACGCAGTATTTT,.,TRBV11-3,TRBJ2-3,.,15
CASSIADGSGGDTQYF,TGTGCCAGTAGTATAGCGGATGGTAGCGGGGGAGATACGCAGTATTTT,TRBD2,TRBV19,TRBJ2-3,.,16
CASSSRGMNTEAFF,TGTGCCAGCAGCTCCCGGGGTATGAACACTGAAGCTTTCTTT,.,TRBV9,TRBJ1-1,.,14
CASSLTANYGYTF,TGTGCCAGCAGCTTGACAGCTAACTATGGCTACACCTTC,.,TRBV7-2,TRBJ1-2,.,13
CASSWRTAENGNTIYF,TGTGCCAGCAGCTGGAGGACGGCCGAAAATGGAAACACCATATATTTT,.,TRBV5-5,TRBJ1-3,once,16
CASSQGTGNSNSPLHF,TGTGCCAGCAGCCAAGGGACAGGGAACTCAAATTCACCCCTCCACTTT,TRBD1,TRBV7-6,TRBJ1-6,.,16
CASSLDQGSSYNEQFF,TGTGCCAGCAGCTTAGACCAGGGGAGCTCCTACAATGAGCAGTTCTTC,.,TRBV7-9,TRBJ2-1,few,16
CASSPGVTSGNEQFF,TGTGCCAGCAGCCCGGGAGTGACTAGCGGGAATGAGCAGTTCTTC,TRBD2,TRBV5-8,TRBJ2-1,.,15
CASRERQGDYGYTF,TGTGCCAGCAGGGAAAGACAGGGGGACTATGGCTACACCTTC,TRBD1,TRBV2,TRBJ1-2,.,14
CASSAGVGTEAFF,TGTGCCAGCAGCGCAGGGGTGGGGACTGAAGCTTTCTTT,.,TRBV9,TRBJ1-1,.,13
CASGQSNEKLFF,TGTGCCAGCGGACAGAGTAATGAAAAACTGTTTTTT,.,TRBV2,TRBJ1-4,.,12
CASSLGTWGDYEQYF,TGTGCCAGCAGCTTAGGGACATGGGGGGACTACGAGCAGTACTTC,.,TRBV7-9,TRBJ2-7,.,15
CASSLNRNTEAFF,TGTGCCAGCAGCTTAAATAGGAACACTGAAGCTTTCTTT,.,TRBV7-3,TRBJ1-1,few,13
CASRTGYANEKLFF,TGCGCCAGCAGGACAGGGTATGCTAATGAAAAACTGTTTTTT,TRBD1,TRBV5-1,TRBJ1-4,.,14
CASSQRGGANSGANVLTF,TGTGCCAGCAGCCAAAGGGGGGGAGCCAACTCTGGGGCCAACGTCCTGACTTTC,.,TRBV9,TRBJ2-6,.,18
CASSSGQASSYNEQFF,TGTGCCAGCAGCTCCGGACAGGCAAGCTCCTACAATGAGCAGTTCTTC,TRBD1,TRBV7-6,TRBJ2-1,.,16
CASSLDRVPPGNTIYF,TGTGCCAGCAGCTTGGATCGGGTCCCGCCGGGAAACACCATATATTTT,.,TRBV7-2,TRBJ1-3,.,16
CASIPRGKLFF,TGTGCCAGTATTCCCCGGGGGAAACTGTTTTTT,.,TRBV28,TRBJ1-4,.,11
CASSKRAGYSSQPQHF,TGTGCCAGCAGCAAGCGCGCTGGGTATAGTAGTCAGCCCCAGCATTTT,.,TRBV7-9,TRBJ1-5,.,16
CASSYPGQGLETQYF,TGTGCCAGCAGTTACCCGGGACAGGGGTTAGAGACCCAGTACTTC,TRBD1,TRBV6-5,TRBJ2-5,few,15
CASSDTKNYGYTF,TGCGCCAGCAGCGACACAAAGAACTATGGCTACACCTTC,.,TRBV4-1,TRBJ1-2,.,13
CASSFLTLPEGAQSQPQHF,TGCGCCAGCAGCTTCCTGACTCTCCCCGAGGGGGCGCAGAGTCAGCCCCAGCATTTT,TRBD1,TRBV5-1,TRBJ1-5,few,19
CASSHRAGTGTMGEKLFF,TGTGCCAGCAGCCATCGGGCGGGAACCGGGACCATGGGCGAAAAACTGTTTTTT,.,TRBV3-1/TRBV3-2,TRBJ1-4,.,18
CASSLGQGRETQYF,TGTGCCAGCAGCTTGGGACAGGGCCGGGAGACCCAGTACTTC,TRBD1,TRBV5-4,TRBJ2-5,.,14
CSTGQNGKLFF,TGCAGTACTGGGCAGAATGGAAAACTGTTTTTT,.,TRBV20-1,TRBJ1-4,once,11
CASSYSRGGRSQPQHF,TGTGCCAGCAGTTACTCCCGAGGGGGCAGGAGTCAGCCCCAGCATTTT,TRBD1,TRBV6-6,TRBJ1-5,once,16
CATSRTRLVNTQYF,TGTGCCACCAGCAGAACCCGACTCGTCAATACGCAGTATTTT,.,TRBV15,TRBJ2-3,once,14
CASSSDSRGADTQYF,TGTGCCAGCAGCTCGGACTCACGGGGGGCAGATACGCAGTATTTT,TRBD2,TRBV7-8,TRBJ2-3,.,15
CASSLRGGYGYTF,TGTGCCAGCAGTTTGAGGGGGGGCTATGGCTACACCTTC,.,TRBV12-3/TRBV12-4,TRBJ1-2,.,13
CASSIEAGRNSPLHF,TGTGCCAGTAGTATAGAGGCAGGCCGGAATTCACCCCTCCACTTT,.,TRBV19,TRBJ1-6,.,15
CASSPGQDYEQYF,TGTGCCAGCAGCCCTGGACAGGATTACGAGCAGTACTTC,TRBD1,TRBV6-2/TRBV6-3,TRBJ2-7,few,13
CASSLDSQQPQHF,TGTGCCAGCAGTTTGGACAGTCAACAGCCCCAGCATTTT,.,TRBV12-3/TRBV12-4,TRBJ1-5,.,13
CASSLGRGGNYGYTF,TGCGCCAGCAGCTTGGGGCGCGGGGGGAACTATGGCTACACCTTC,.,TRBV5-1,TRBJ1-2,.,15
CASSPAQEQFF,TGCGCCAGCAGCCCCGCACAGGAGCAGTTCTTC,.,TRBV5-1,TRBJ2-1,.,11
CASSLPPGGVETQYF,TGTGCCAGCAGCCTTCCCCCAGGGGGTGTGGAGACCCAGTACTTC,TRBD1,TRBV5-5,TRBJ2-5,.,15
CASSKPRGGRADTQYF,TGCGCCAGCAGCAAACCTCGGGGGGGCCGGGCAGATACGCAGTATTTT,TRBD2,TRBV4-1,TRBJ2-3,once,16
CASSSSRDGYTF,TGTGCCAGTAGTTCATCACGCGATGGCTACACCTTC,.,TRBV19,TRBJ1-2,.,12
CASSSGHLLDYGYTF,TGTGCCAGCAGCTCGGGACACCTACTAGACTATGGCTACACCTTC,.,TRBV7-2,TRBJ1-2,.,15
CAISESAGGGYTF,TGTGCCATCAGTGAGTCTGCAGGGGGTGGCTACACCTTC,TRBD1,TRBV10-3,TRBJ1-2,.,13
CASSEGVGGYHLYTF,TGTGCCAGCAGTGAAGGGGTGGGGGGTTACCACCTCTACACCTTC,.,TRBV6-1,TRBJ1-2,.,15
CASSSGTGGLNEQFF,TGTGCCAGCAGCTCCGGGACAGGGGGACTTAATGAGCAGTTCTTC,TRBD1,TRBV5-8,TRBJ2-1,.,15
CASSYGLAGGINEQFF,TGTGCCAGCAGCTACGGACTAGCGGGGGGGATCAATGAGCAGTTCTTC,TRBD2,TRBV5-6,TRBJ2-1,.,16
CASGLAPSAGGTGELFF,TGTGCTAGTGGTTTGGCCCCCTCCGCAGGGGGCACCGGGGAGCTGTTTTTT,TRBD1,TRBV12-5,TRBJ2-2,few,17
CASRPTGSYGYTF,TGTGCCAGCAGGCCTACAGGTTCCTATGGCTACACCTTC,.,TRBV2,TRBJ1-2,few,13
CASSYLLLAAPDTQYF,TGTGCCAGCAGTTACCTCTTACTAGCGGCCCCAGATACGCAGTATTTT,TRBD2,TRBV6-5,TRBJ2-3,.,16